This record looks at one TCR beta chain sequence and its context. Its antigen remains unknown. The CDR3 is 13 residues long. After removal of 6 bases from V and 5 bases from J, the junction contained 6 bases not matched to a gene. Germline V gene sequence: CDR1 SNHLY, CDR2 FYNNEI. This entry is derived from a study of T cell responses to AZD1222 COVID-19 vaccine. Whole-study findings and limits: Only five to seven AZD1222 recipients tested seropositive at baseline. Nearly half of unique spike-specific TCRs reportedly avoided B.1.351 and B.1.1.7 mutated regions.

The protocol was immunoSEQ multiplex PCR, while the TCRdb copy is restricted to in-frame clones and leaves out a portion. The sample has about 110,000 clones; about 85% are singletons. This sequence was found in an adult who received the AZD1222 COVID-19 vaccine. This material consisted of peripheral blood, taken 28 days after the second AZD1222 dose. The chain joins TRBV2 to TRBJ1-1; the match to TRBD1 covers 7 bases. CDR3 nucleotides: TGTGCCAGCAGATTGGGACAGTGGACTGAAGCTTTCTTT. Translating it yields CASRLGQWTEAFF.